Only a few counts were recorded for the clone carrying this T cell receptor beta chain. This sample was included in a study of T cells in Graves' hyperthyroidism and ophthalmopathy. TCR beta CDR3 sequences were amplified from RNA transcripts. The HTBI primer set served for first-round RT-PCR of the TCR CDR3. TCRdb processed the multiplex PCR reads anew with MiXCR; each CDR3 protein has one entry. Here the sample spans a few hundred thousand distinct CDR3 sequences, around a quarter being singletons. The hyperthyroidism patients had all been newly diagnosed, and their disease duration was under 2 months. Their ages ranged from 18 to 65 years. Uncontrolled infection, other autoimmune disease, pregnancy or lactation led to exclusion. Trimming cost V 3 bases and J 4 bases, with 13 bases left between them. Germline V gives CDR1 DFQATT, CDR2 SNEGSKA (reference sequence). This CDR3 has 14 amino acids.

V gene TRBV20-1 combines with J gene TRBJ1-3; no clear D gene. The sequence derives from a man between 45 and 60 years old with Graves' hyperthyroidism. Sequencing was performed on blood. CDR3 amino acids: CSARDQTGGNTIYF. CDR3 coding DNA: TGCAGTGCTAGGGATCAGACGGGGGGAAACACCATATATTTT.